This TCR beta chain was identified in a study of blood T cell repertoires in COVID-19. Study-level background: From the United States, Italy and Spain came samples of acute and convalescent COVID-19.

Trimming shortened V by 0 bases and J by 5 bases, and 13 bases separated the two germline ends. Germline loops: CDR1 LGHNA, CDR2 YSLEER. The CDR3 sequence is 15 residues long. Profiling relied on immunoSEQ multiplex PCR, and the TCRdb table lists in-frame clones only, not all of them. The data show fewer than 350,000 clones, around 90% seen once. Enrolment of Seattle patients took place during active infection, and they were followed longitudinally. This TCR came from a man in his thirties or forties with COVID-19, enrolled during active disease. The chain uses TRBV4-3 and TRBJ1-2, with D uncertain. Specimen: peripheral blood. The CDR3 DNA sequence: TGCGCCAGCAGCCAAGATATAGGAGGTAATTATGGCTACACCTTC. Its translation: CASSQDIGGNYGYTF.